This T cell receptor beta chain was profiled in a study of blood T cell repertoires in COVID-19. The wider study: Samples taken during acute and convalescent COVID-19 were collected in the United States, Italy and Spain. Nucleic acid was either cDNA or gDNA, and it came from T cells, B-cell-depleted T cells, or PBMCs.

With 8 bases removed from V and 5 bases from J, the gap between germline ends came to 15 bases. The CDR3 length is 14 residues. As processed by the authors: Cell counts per sample came from amplifying reference gene primers. Produced via immunoSEQ multiplex PCR; TCRdb's table is partial and in-frame only. V, J and clone size reflect that table, while D and trimming were determined from the DNA. The sample carries roughly 120,000 clones, less than 75% recorded once. The sequencing sample was made of peripheral blood. This clonotype was obtained from a human donor with acute or convalescent COVID-19. The donor label of this sample is uncertain. V and J are TRBV23-1 and TRBJ1-4, with D perhaps matching TRBD1 (5 bases). TRBV23-1 falls under the ORF class, with uncertain function. The CDR3 here is CASHHRGRNEKLFF. CDR3 DNA sequence: TGCGCCAGCCATCACCGGGGGAGAAATGAAAAACTGTTTTTT.